The rows below give T cell receptor beta chains drawn from one sample of a study of T cells in Graves' hyperthyroidism and ophthalmopathy. MiXCR, run by TCRdb on the multiplex PCR reads, gives a single entry per CDR3 protein. The sample contains hundreds of thousands of distinct CDR3 sequences, about 14% of which appear only once. The sample comprised blood. The receptors derive from a man aged 50-60 years with Graves' ophthalmopathy. The CDR3 runs from the conserved cysteine through the conserved F or W. The D gene is left open where the match is weak. Some rows mark clone size as missing; the rest say once, few, many or name a class of expanded clone.

d_call j_call v_call clone_size cdr3_nt cdr3_aa
. TRBJ1-4 TRBV5-5 . TGTGCCAGCAGCTTGGACGGGGTTCCAACTAATGAAAAACTGTTTTTT CASSLDGVPTNEKLFF
. TRBJ1-5 TRBV6-1 many TGTGCCAGCATTTTCGACCGGAACCAGCCCCAGCATTTT CASIFDRNQPQHF
. TRBJ2-3 TRBV6-1 many TGTGCCAGCAGTGGATCTAGCGCCTACACAGATACGCAGTATTTT CASSGSSAYTDTQYF
TRBD2 TRBJ2-7 TRBV28 many TGTGCCAGCAGGTCGTCTAGCGGGACCAGCTCCTACGAGCAGTACTTC CASRSSSGTSSYEQYF
. TRBJ1-1 TRBV11-1 many TGTGCCAGCAGCCTGGAGGGGTTGGCGAACACTGAAGCTTTCTTT CASSLEGLANTEAFF
TRBD2 TRBJ2-1 TRBV10-3 . TGTGCCATCAGTGGAGGACTAGCGGAAAGGGAGTTCTTC CAISGGLAEREFF
. TRBJ2-3 TRBV3-1 many TGTGCCAGCAGCCAAGATCGGGGGTCGGCAGATACGCAGTATTTT CASSQDRGSADTQYF
. TRBJ2-1 TRBV6-1 . TGTGCCAGCGGTCCGCGCGGATCCTACGAGCAGTTCTTC CASGPRGSYEQFF
. TRBJ1-1 TRBV6-5 many TGTGCCAGCAGTTACTCCGAGACAGGGAACACTGAAGCTTTCTTT CASSYSETGNTEAFF
. TRBJ2-5 TRBV6-1 . TGTGCCAGCAGTTACAGGGACCCCCAACAAGAGACCCAGTACTTC CASSYRDPQQETQYF
TRBD2 TRBJ2-1 TRBV5-1 many TGCGCCAGCAGGCCGTTAGCGGGCTCCTACAATGAGCAGTTCTTC CASRPLAGSYNEQFF
. TRBJ2-2 TRBV5-4 . TGTGCCAGCAGCGGCGGGACCCACGGCGGGGAGCTGTTTTTT CASSGGTHGGELFF
TRBD1 TRBJ1-1 TRBV27 . TGTGCCAGCAGGAAACAGAGGACAGGGAGGACGGATACTGAAGCTTTCTTT CASRKQRTGRTDTEAFF
. TRBJ1-2 TRBV5-4 . TGTGCCAGCAGCTTTAGTCAGCTTAACTATGGCTACACCTTC CASSFSQLNYGYTF
TRBD2 TRBJ2-3 TRBV11-2 many TGTGCCAGCATCCCTAGCGGGAGACTCACAGATACGCAGTATTTT CASIPSGRLTDTQYF
TRBD1 TRBJ1-4 TRBV5-8 few TGTGCCAGCAGCCGGAATCAGGGGGCGGCTAATGAAAAACTGTTTTTT CASSRNQGAANEKLFF
. TRBJ2-7 TRBV2 many TGTGCCAGCATCACTAGCTCCTACGAGCAGTACTTC CASITSSYEQYF
TRBD2 TRBJ2-2 TRBV20-1 few TGCAGTGCTAGAGCGGGAGGGCTAACCGGGGAGCTGTTTTTT CSARAGGLTGELFF
. TRBJ2-5 TRBV7-3 many TGTGCCAGCAGCTCGAACGTCCCAAGGGAGACCCAGTACTTC CASSSNVPRETQYF
. TRBJ2-5 TRBV6-1 few TGTGCCAGCAGTTACCGGCAGCTCGAGACCCAGTACTTC CASSYRQLETQYF
. TRBJ1-5 TRBV12-3/TRBV12-4 many TGTGCCAGCAGTTTACCAGCCTGGCACAATCAGCCCCAGCATTTT CASSLPAWHNQPQHF
TRBD2 TRBJ2-1 TRBV4-1 many TGTGCCAGCAGCACGACTAGCGGTAATTACAATGAGCAGTTCTTC CASSTTSGNYNEQFF
TRBD2 TRBJ2-5 TRBV10-1 many TGCGCCAGCAGTCGGGCGGGAGAAGAGACCCAGTACTTC CASSRAGEETQYF
. TRBJ2-3 TRBV12-3/TRBV12-4 few TGTGCCAGCAGGCGTCAGCCGGGAGATACGCAGTATTTT CASRRQPGDTQYF
. TRBJ2-1 TRBV7-3 few TGTGCCAGCAGCTTAGGGGGGACCATAAATGAGCAGTTCTTC CASSLGGTINEQFF
. TRBJ2-1 TRBV24-1 few TGTGCCACCAGTGATTCCCTTGCAGCGAACTACAATGAGCAGTTCTTC CATSDSLAANYNEQFF
TRBD2 TRBJ2-2 TRBV7-3 . TGTGCCAGCAGCACAGGGACTAGCTCAAACACCGGGGAGCTGTTTTTT CASSTGTSSNTGELFF
. TRBJ1-2 TRBV7-3 many TGTGCCAGCAGCTTAGACATTAACTATGGCTACACCTTC CASSLDINYGYTF
TRBD1 TRBJ1-2 TRBV9 . TGTGCCAGCAGCCTCCGGACAGGGGGTTGGGGCTATGGCTACACCTTC CASSLRTGGWGYGYTF
. TRBJ1-1 TRBV11-2 few TGTGCCAGCAGCTCCTTTTCTGAAGCTTTCTTT CASSSFSEAFF
. TRBJ1-2 TRBV2 many TGTGCCAGCAGTGAAAGGGTGGACATCTATGGCTACACCTTC CASSERVDIYGYTF
. TRBJ1-1 TRBV30 many TGTGCCTGGACTCGCTGGGGGAACACTGAAGCTTTCTTT CAWTRWGNTEAFF
TRBD1 TRBJ2-5 TRBV2 . TGTGCCATCAGGGGACAGGGGGGACAAGAGACCCAGCACTTC CAIRGQGGQETQHF
. TRBJ2-5 TRBV7-9 many TGTGCCAGCAGTGCAGAGCAAGAGACCCAGTACTTC CASSAEQETQYF
. TRBJ2-1 TRBV20-1 many TGCAGTGCTAGACCCCCTGCGCTCCACAATGAGCAGTTCTTC CSARPPALHNEQFF